Below, one TCR beta chain is given with its context. Its specificity is not known. This sample is drawn from a study of T cell repertoires in cytomegalovirus infection. At the level of the study: HLA-B-restricted CMV epitopes that are well studied were used alongside recently identified HLA-C-restricted ones.

TCRdb passed the reads through MiXCR, listing each CDR3 protein once. Here the sample spans 700,000 to 850,000 distinct CDR3 sequences, around a third being singletons. Per the germline V gene, CDR1 is SEHNR and CDR2 is FQNEAQ (reference sequence). CDR3 length: 16 residues. Trimming took off 6 bases at V and 2 bases at J, with 19 bases between the two ends. The specimen was cultured CD8+ T cells from PBMCs, collected from culture after CMV antigen stimulation. The sequence derives from a human donor in good health (CMV status not recorded). Some clones in this sample may be carry-over from other donors' samples. The V call is TRBV7-9, the J call TRBJ1-2; tentative D call: TRBD1 (6 bases). CDR3 in DNA: TGTGCCAGCAGGACGACTAGGGGGGGGCTAAACTATGGCTACACCTTC. Protein: CASRTTRGGLNYGYTF.